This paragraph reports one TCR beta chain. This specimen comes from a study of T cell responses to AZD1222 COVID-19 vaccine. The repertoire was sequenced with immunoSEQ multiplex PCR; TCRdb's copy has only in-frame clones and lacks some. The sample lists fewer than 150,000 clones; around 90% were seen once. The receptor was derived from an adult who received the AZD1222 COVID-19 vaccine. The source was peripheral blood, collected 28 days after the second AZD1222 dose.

The chain's CDR3 is CASSPGTGLSGYTF. The CDR3 DNA reads TGTGCCAGCAGCCCAGGGACAGGGCTGAGCGGCTACACCTTC. The rearrangement uses TRBV2 and TRBJ1-2; 9 bases agree with TRBD1. There are 14 residues in the CDR3. V shed 6 bases, J shed 8 bases, and the junction held 10 bases outside the gene matches. Germline loops: CDR1 SNHLY, CDR2 FYNNEI.